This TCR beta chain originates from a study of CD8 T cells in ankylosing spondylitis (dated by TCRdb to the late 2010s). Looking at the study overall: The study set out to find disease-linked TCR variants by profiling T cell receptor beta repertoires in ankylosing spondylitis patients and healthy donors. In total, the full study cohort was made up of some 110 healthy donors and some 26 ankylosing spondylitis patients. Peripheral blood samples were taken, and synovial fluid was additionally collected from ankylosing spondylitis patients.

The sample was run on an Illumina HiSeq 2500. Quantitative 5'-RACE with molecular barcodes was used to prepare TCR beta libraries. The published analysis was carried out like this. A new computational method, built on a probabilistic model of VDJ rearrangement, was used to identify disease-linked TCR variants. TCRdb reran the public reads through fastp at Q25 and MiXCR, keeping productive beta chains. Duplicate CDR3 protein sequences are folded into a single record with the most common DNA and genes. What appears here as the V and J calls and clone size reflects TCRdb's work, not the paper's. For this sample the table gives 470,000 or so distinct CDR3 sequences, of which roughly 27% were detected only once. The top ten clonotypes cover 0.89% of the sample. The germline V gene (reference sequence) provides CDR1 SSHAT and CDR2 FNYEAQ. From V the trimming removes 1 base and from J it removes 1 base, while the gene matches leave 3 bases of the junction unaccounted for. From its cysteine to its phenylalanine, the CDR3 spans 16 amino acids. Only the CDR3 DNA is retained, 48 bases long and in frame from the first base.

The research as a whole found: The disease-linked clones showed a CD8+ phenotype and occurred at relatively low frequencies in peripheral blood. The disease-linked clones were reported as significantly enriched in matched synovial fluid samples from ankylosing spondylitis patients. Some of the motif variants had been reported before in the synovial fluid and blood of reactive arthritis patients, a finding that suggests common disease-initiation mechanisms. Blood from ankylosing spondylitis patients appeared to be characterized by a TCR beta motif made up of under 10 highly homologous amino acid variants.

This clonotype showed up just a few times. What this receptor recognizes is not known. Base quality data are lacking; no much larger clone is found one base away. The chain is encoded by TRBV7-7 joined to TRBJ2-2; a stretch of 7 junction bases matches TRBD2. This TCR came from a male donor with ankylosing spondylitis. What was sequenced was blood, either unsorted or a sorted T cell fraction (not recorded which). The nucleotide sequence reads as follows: TGTGCCAGCAGCTTAGGGGCGGGAGTGAACACCGGGGAGCTGTTTTTT. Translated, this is CASSLGAGVNTGELFF.